This T cell receptor (beta chain) was sequenced during a study of blood T cell repertoires in COVID-19. V lost 5 bases and J lost 6; bases outside the gene matches: 7. The CDR3 contains 15 residues. Germline V CDR1 and CDR2: SGHTA, FQGNSA. TCRdb keeps only in-frame clones here, not all; method: immunoSEQ multiplex PCR. The table records hundreds of thousands of clones, 80% to 85% of them present only once. This clone was detected a few times. The sequencing sample was made of peripheral blood. The receptor's source is a man aged 25 to 45 with active or convalescent COVID-19. The chain recombines TRBV7-2 with TRBJ2-1; 10 bases are a match to TRBD2. Written as DNA, the CDR3 is TGTGCCAGCAGCCCCGAGCGGGGGGGCTTCAATGAGCAGTTCTTC. Translated, it gives CASSPERGGFNEQFF.